This record concerns one T cell receptor (beta chain) sequence. This entry belongs to a study of blood T cell repertoires in COVID-19. Study summary: Material from acute and convalescent COVID-19 was sourced from the United States, Italy and Spain. Nucleic acid was either cDNA or gDNA, and it came from T cells, B-cell-depleted T cells, or PBMCs.

Authors' methods: Estimation of nucleated cell counts relied on the amplification of reference gene primers. Profiled with immunoSEQ multiplex PCR; TCRdb holds only in-frame clones, not every one. Clone size and V and J calls were adopted from that table, with D and trimming inferred from the DNA. The table records 150,000 or so clones, around 86% of them present only once. The CDR3 is 13 amino acids. The junction had 5 bases not matched to a gene; V was cut back by 6 bases and J by 3 bases. Germline CDR1 is MNHNY and CDR2 is SVGAGI (reference sequence). The chain has TRBV6-6 and TRBJ2-7; 7 positions match TRBD1. The receptor's source is a human donor in a cohort sampled during active COVID-19. The sample comprised peripheral blood. CDR3 DNA sequence: TGTGCCAGCAGCCTAAGACAGGGCTACGAGCAGTACTTC. This translates into CASSLRQGYEQYF.